One and the same sample provided the 11 T cell receptor beta chains below, sequenced in a study of identical twins. TCRdb used MiXCR to reprocess the 5' RACE reads, holding one entry per CDR3 protein. The table includes approximately 500,000 distinct CDR3 sequences, 20% to 30% detected once. These records were also assigned to another study, of T cells expressing NK-cell markers.

The sequenced sample consisted of CD4+ T cells sorted from blood. The receptors derive from a woman younger than 35 in good health.

This clonotype was recorded at least ten times. This rearrangement joins TRBV10-2 to TRBJ2-5, with D possibly TRBD1 on 5 matching bases. V lost 2 bases to trimming and J lost 4 bases, with 5 bases between them. The CDR3 totals 12 residues. Per germline, CDR1 WSHSY and CDR2 SAAADI. The CDR3 nucleotides are TGCGCCAGCAGTGAGAGGGGAGAGACCCAGTACTTC. Translation: CASSERGETQYF.

This clonotype was observed a few times. The chain is built from TRBV7-9 and TRBJ2-7; 7 bases match TRBD2. Per germline, CDR1 SEHNR and CDR2 FQNEAQ (reference sequence). This CDR3 comprises 13 residues. The ends lost 3 bases at V and 3 bases at J; junction bases unmatched: 2. CDR3 sequence: CASSFAGVYEQYF. The CDR3, as DNA: TGTGCCAGCAGCTTCGCGGGGGTCTACGAGCAGTACTTC.

This clonotype was recorded a few times. The V and J genes are TRBV4-3 and TRBJ1-5; no definite D call. CDR1 and CDR2 (germline): LGHNA, YSLEER. Trimming stripped 0 bases from V and 1 base from J, with 7 bases between. The CDR3 covers 15 residues. The CDR3 region is CASSQDWQSNQPQHF. Written as DNA, the CDR3 is TGCGCCAGCAGCCAAGATTGGCAGAGCAATCAGCCCCAGCATTTT.

The chain joins TRBV6-5 to TRBJ2-1; D possibly corresponds to TRBD1 (5 bases). V lost 2 bases and J 8 bases, leaving 13 bases between the germline ends. CDR3 length: 14 amino acids. In germline, CDR1 is MNHEY, CDR2 SVGAGI. CDR3 in DNA: TGTGCCAGCAGTTACCCCCCAGGGTTCTATGAGCAGTTCTTC. Protein product: CASSYPPGFYEQFF.

This clonotype was seen once. This chain joins TRBV7-9 and TRBJ2-4; weak D call: TRBD1 (6 bases). Germline V CDR1 and CDR2: SEHNR, FQNEAQ (reference sequence). V lost 1 base to trimming and J lost 13 bases, with 14 bases between them. CDR3 length equals 13 residues. CDR3 sequence (DNA): TGTGCCAGCAGCTTAGTCTTGACAGGAACACAGTACTTC. Translating it yields CASSLVLTGTQYF.

The chain joins TRBV27 to TRBJ2-7; D is unresolved. The germline CDR1 and CDR2 sequences are MNHEY and SMNVEV (reference sequence). This CDR3 has 15 residues. Deletions cut 5 bases from V and 0 bases from J, with 14 bases between. The CDR3 loop reads CASSPQSLHSYEQYF. Written as DNA, the CDR3 is TGTGCCAGCAGTCCACAGTCCCTCCACTCCTACGAGCAGTACTTC.

A few counts support this clonotype. V usage is TRBV6-6 and J usage is TRBJ2-3; D not certain. Looked up from germline, CDR1 is MNHNY and CDR2 is SVGAGI (reference sequence). This CDR3 spans 13 amino acids. Between the trimmed V and J ends, which lost 6 bases and 0 bases, there was a span of 7 bases. The chain's CDR3 is CASRTSSTDTQYF. CDR3 bases: TGTGCCAGCAGAACCTCTAGCACAGATACGCAGTATTTT.

The chain combines TRBV20-1 with TRBJ2-1, with D maybe TRBD1 (5 bases). This CDR3 is built from 12 residues. CDR1 and CDR2 (germline): DFQATT, SNEGSKA (reference sequence). V lost 5 bases and J lost 7, with 12 bases in between. The CDR3 region is CSAEVRANEQFF. Here the CDR3 DNA reads TGCAGTGCTGAAGTCAGGGCGAATGAGCAGTTCTTC.

This clonotype has a handful of counts. The V gene is TRBV7-8, the J gene TRBJ2-3; D possibly matches TRBD1 or TRBD2 (5 bases each). Trimming took 3 bases from V and 4 from J, leaving 14 bases between them. The V gene's germline CDR1 is SGHVS and CDR2 FQNEAQ. The CDR3 totals 15 residues. In DNA, the CDR3 is TGTGCCAGCAGCTTCGGGACCCCTGGTCCAGATACGCAGTATTTT. Its translation: CASSFGTPGPDTQYF.

The V gene is TRBV19, the J gene TRBJ2-7; 7 bases match TRBD1. Germline V gives CDR1 LNHDA, CDR2 SQIVND (reference sequence). The ends lost 5 bases at V and 3 bases at J; junction bases unmatched: 7. The CDR3 consists of 14 residues. The CDR3 sequence: CASSLTGQYYEQYF. The DNA for the CDR3 is TGTGCCAGTAGTTTAACGGGACAGTACTACGAGCAGTACTTC.

The count of this clonotype is one. The V call is TRBV6-2 or TRBV6-3, the J call TRBJ2-3; D gene ambiguous. Germline V gene lookup returns CDR1 MNHEY and CDR2 SVGEGT. This CDR3 has 14 residues. Trimming removed 6 bases at V and 6 bases at J, with 16 bases between. The CDR3 sequence is CASSPLFPLDTQYF. CDR3 coding DNA: TGTGCCAGCAGCCCCCTATTTCCATTGGATACGCAGTATTTT.